The sample holds one count of the clone carrying this T cell receptor (beta chain). Looked up from germline, CDR1 is LNHDA and CDR2 is SQIVND (reference sequence). The ends were cut back, 0 bases at V and 8 bases at J, with 16 bases in the middle. This CDR3 is built from 15 residues. This specimen comes from a study of lymphopenia after photon versus proton radiotherapy. Produced via immunoSEQ multiplex PCR; TCRdb's table is partial and in-frame only. The sample includes fewer than 30,000 clones, roughly nine tenths of them seen just once. The genes are TRBV19 and TRBJ1-2, with D unresolved. This receptor was obtained from a woman aged 45-65 years with cholangiocarcinoma. The source material was peripheral blood, sampled from a patient treated with photon-based radiotherapy. CDR3 DNA sequence: TGTGCCAGTAGTATAGAGGAACGGTCCCTCTACGGCTACACCTTC. Protein: CASSIEERSLYGYTF.